One sample yielded the 18 T cell receptor beta chains listed below, sequenced in a study of T cell responses to AZD1222 COVID-19 vaccine. Measured with immunoSEQ multiplex PCR; TCRdb has only the in-frame clones, and not every one. The sample gives tens of thousands of clones, approximately 90% of which show up once; approximately 5.2% is in the top ten. Here the sequenced sample was peripheral blood, taken on day 0 of AZD1222 vaccination. The receptors were sampled from an adult in good health.

This chain uses TRBV28 with TRBJ1-4, with TRBD1 matching 10 bases. CDR1 and CDR2 (germline): MDHEN, SYDVKM. The CDR3 contains 14 residues. The ends lost 4 bases at V and 7 bases at J; junction bases unmatched: 3. The CDR3, as DNA: TGTGCCAGCAGTTCGGGACAGGGGACTGAAAAACTGTTTTTT. Its translation: CASSSGQGTEKLFF.

This clone was seen once. The chain links TRBV6-4 to TRBJ2-3; 7 bases match TRBD2. This CDR3 spans 16 amino acids. The V gene's germline CDR1 is MRHNA and CDR2 SNTAGT. V was pared by 0 bases and J by 2 bases, with 5 bases of the junction left unmatched. The CDR3, as DNA: TGTGCCAGCAGTGACTCTGGGGGAGGGACCACAGATACGCAGTATTTT. This gives the protein CASSDSGGGTTDTQYF.

The CDR3, as DNA: TGTGCCAGCAGCCCCCGGGGACAGGAGACCCAGTACTTC. Its protein product is CASSPRGQETQYF. The chain is built from TRBV3-1 (or the pseudogene TRBV3-2) and TRBJ2-5; 7 nucleotides align to TRBD1. Trimming took 4 bases from V and 5 from J; bases not matched to a gene: 4. CDR3 length: 13 residues. In germline, CDR1 is LGHDT, CDR2 YNNKEL (reference sequence).

The chain has TRBV6-2 or TRBV6-3 and TRBJ2-7, with D unresolved. Trimming removed 4 bases at V and 5 bases at J, with 9 bases between. The germline V gene encodes CDR1 MNHEY and CDR2 SVGEGT. The CDR3 is made up of 12 amino acids. The CDR3: CASSLLAHEQYF. The CDR3 DNA reads TGTGCCAGCAGTTTATTGGCGCACGAGCAGTACTTC.

This chain uses TRBV18 with TRBJ1-5, with 9 nucleotides matching TRBD1. The CDR3 contains 15 residues. Trimming removed 4 bases from V and 6 bases from J; junction bases left unmatched: 7. Germline-derived CDR1 and CDR2 are KGHSH and LQKENI. The CDR3 bases are TGTGCCAGCTCACTACAGGGGGCAGGCGGTCAGCCCCAGCATTTT. This encodes CASSLQGAGGQPQHF.

V is TRBV10-3 and J is TRBJ2-7; 10 bases line up with TRBD1. The CDR3 is made up of 13 amino acids. V was clipped by 11 bases and J by 3 bases; unmatched bases: 7. Germline loops: CDR1 ENHRY, CDR2 SYGVKD. CDR3 amino acids: CALKGTGDYEQYF. CDR3 DNA sequence: TGTGCCCTCAAGGGGACAGGGGACTACGAGCAGTACTTC.

The chain carries TRBV5-4 and TRBJ2-4, with D possibly TRBD1 on 6 matching bases. With 0 bases removed from V and 7 bases from J, the gap between germline ends came to 11 bases. The germline V gene has CDR1 SGHNT and CDR2 YYREEE (reference sequence). The CDR3 extends over 14 amino acids. CDR3 bases: TGTGCCAGCAGCTTGGACAGGGCACGGAACATTCAGTACTTC. This encodes CASSLDRARNIQYF. Together with reference TRBV5-4 and TRBJ2-4, the CDR3 gives the full variable domain: ETGVTQSPTHLIKTRGQQVTLRCSSQSGHNTVSWYQQALGQGPQFIFQYYREEENGRGNFPPRFSGLQFPNYSSELNVNALELDDSALYLCASSLDRARNIQYFGAGTRLSVL.

V is TRBV24-1 and J is TRBJ2-3; D gene uncertain. The germline V gene encodes CDR1 KGHDR and CDR2 SFDVKD. The length of the CDR3 is 13 residues. V lost 0 bases, J lost 5 bases, and 5 bases lay in between. The chain's CDR3 is CATSDLQGDTQYF. CDR3 nucleotide sequence: TGTGCCACCAGTGATTTGCAAGGAGATACGCAGTATTTT.

This chain links TRBV18 with TRBJ1-5, with TRBD1 matching over 9 bases. The CDR3 is 15 residues long. V dropped 3 bases and J dropped 5; count of bases not matched to a gene: 5. Germline assignment: CDR1 KGHSH and CDR2 LQKENI. CDR3 coding DNA: TGTGCCAGCTCACCGACGGACAGGGGATATCAGCCCCAGCATTTT. It translates to CASSPTDRGYQPQHF.

V gene TRBV2 combines with J gene TRBJ2-1; D might be TRBD2 (7 bases). Between the trimmed V and J ends, which lost 3 bases and 15 bases, there was a span of 15 bases. The V gene's germline CDR1 is SNHLY and CDR2 FYNNEI. This CDR3 is 12 amino acids long. The DNA for the CDR3 is TGTGCCAGCAGTGACCAGGGGCCTAGCGGGTTCTTC. Translated, it gives CASSDQGPSGFF.

This chain uses TRBV27 with TRBJ2-1, with 9 bases matching TRBD2. Germline CDR1 reads MNHEY; CDR2 reads SMNVEV (reference sequence). This CDR3 region has 15 residues. V dropped 2 bases and J dropped 5; count of bases not matched to a gene: 4. The CDR3 spells CASSLGLAINNEQFF. In DNA form, the CDR3 reads TGTGCCAGCAGTTTAGGACTAGCGATAAACAATGAGCAGTTCTTC.

This clone turned up a few times. The chain links TRBV12-3 or TRBV12-4 to TRBJ2-1; the D gene is possibly TRBD2 (5 bases). The length of the CDR3 is 13 residues. V was clipped by 6 bases and J by 4 bases, with 10 bases between them. This CDR3 reads CASRAGVYNEQFF. CDR3 DNA sequence: TGTGCCAGCAGGGCCGGGGTTTACAATGAGCAGTTCTTC.

The genes are TRBV15 and TRBJ1-2; a possible D gene is TRBD1 (5 bases). The CDR3 extends over 12 amino acids. V was cut by 10 bases and J by 3 bases, with 12 bases left in between. Germline V gives CDR1 LNHNV, CDR2 YYDKDF (reference sequence). The CDR3 loop reads CAIGGTDYGYTF. CDR3 bases: TGTGCCATAGGTGGGACGGACTATGGCTACACCTTC.

The J gene is TRBJ2-7, the V gene TRBV4-3; TRBD2 aligns across 8 bases. V shed 1 base and J 3 bases; nucleotides not matched to a gene: 8. The CDR3 extends over 16 amino acids. Germline CDR1 LGHNA, CDR2 YSLEER. The CDR3 here is CASSQGLREEGYEQYF. CDR3 sequence (DNA): TGCGCCAGCAGCCAAGGTTTGCGGGAGGAGGGCTACGAGCAGTACTTC.

J is TRBJ2-5 and V is TRBV19, with unresolved D. The V and J ends lost 3 bases and 2 bases respectively, with 19 bases between them. Germline V gene data show CDR1 as LNHDA and CDR2 as SQIVND (reference sequence). The CDR3 spans 17 residues. The CDR3, as DNA: TGTGCCAGTAGTATTTATGGGATCGAAGCTACACAAGAGACCCAGTACTTC. Its translation: CASSIYGIEATQETQYF.

The chain couples TRBV11-3 to TRBJ1-1; D perhaps matches TRBD1 (5 bases). V was trimmed by 5 bases and J by 3 bases, leaving 10 bases between them. CDR3 size: 13 residues. CDR1 and CDR2 (germline): SGHNT, YENEEA. In nucleotides, the CDR3 is TGTGCCAGCAGCACGGGGCCGGACACTGAAGCTTTCTTT. Protein product: CASSTGPDTEAFF.

The rearrangement links TRBV14 to TRBJ1-1; weak D call: TRBD1 (6 bases). There are 12 residues in the CDR3. Trimming removed 5 bases at V and 11 bases at J, with 15 bases between. CDR1 and CDR2 from the germline V gene are SGHDN and FVKESK. CDR3 in DNA: TGTGCCAGCAGCTTCGGGGGGGCAGGCGCTTTCTTT. This encodes CASSFGGAGAFF. Based on the CDR3 plus reference TRBV14 and TRBJ1-1, the full variable domain is EAGVTQFPSHSVIEKGQTVTLRCDPISGHDNLYWYRRVMGKEIKFLLHFVKESKQDESGMPNNRFLAERTGGTYSTLKVQPAELEDSGVYFCASSFGGAGAFFGQGTRLTVV.

The chain is built from TRBV2 and TRBJ1-4; no firm D call. The germline gives CDR1 SNHLY, CDR2 FYNNEI. V shed 8 bases and J shed 3 bases, with 10 bases lying between them. The CDR3 consists of 13 residues. The CDR3, as DNA: TGTGCCAGCGCTCGGGTCGCTAATGAAAAACTGTTTTTT. This gives the protein CASARVANEKLFF.